The sequence of this T cell receptor beta chain was determined in a study of blood T cell repertoires in COVID-19. J gave up 3 bases and V 6 bases, and 4 bases lay outside the gene matches. The CDR3 totals 15 residues. CDR1 is MNHEY and CDR2 is SVGAGI in the germline V gene. Using immunoSEQ multiplex PCR, the repertoire was profiled, and TCRdb retains in-frame clones only, with some absent. The table includes about 260,000 clones, over 70% detected once. This TCR was sampled from a woman between 35 and 50 years old who had recovered from COVID-19. The rearrangement links TRBV6-5 to TRBJ2-1; TRBD2 aligns across 11 bases. Sequences were obtained from peripheral blood. CDR3 amino acids: CASSLSGGVYNEQFF. In nucleotides, the CDR3 is TGTGCCAGCAGCCTTAGCGGGGGGGTCTACAATGAGCAGTTCTTC.